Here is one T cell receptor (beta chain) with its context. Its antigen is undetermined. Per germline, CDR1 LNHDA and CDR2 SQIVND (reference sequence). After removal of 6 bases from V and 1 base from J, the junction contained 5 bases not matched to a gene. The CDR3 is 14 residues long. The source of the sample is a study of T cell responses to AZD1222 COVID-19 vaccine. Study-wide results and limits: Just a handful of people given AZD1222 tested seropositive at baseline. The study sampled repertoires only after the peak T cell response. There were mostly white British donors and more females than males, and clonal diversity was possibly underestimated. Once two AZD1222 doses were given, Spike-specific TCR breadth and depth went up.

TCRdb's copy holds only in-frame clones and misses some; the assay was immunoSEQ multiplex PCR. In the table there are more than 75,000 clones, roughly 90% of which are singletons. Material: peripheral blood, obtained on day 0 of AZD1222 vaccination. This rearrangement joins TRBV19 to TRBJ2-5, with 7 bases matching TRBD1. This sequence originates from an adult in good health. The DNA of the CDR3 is TGTGCCAGTAGCTCGACAGGGCCCCAAGAGACCCAGTACTTC. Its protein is CASSSTGPQETQYF.